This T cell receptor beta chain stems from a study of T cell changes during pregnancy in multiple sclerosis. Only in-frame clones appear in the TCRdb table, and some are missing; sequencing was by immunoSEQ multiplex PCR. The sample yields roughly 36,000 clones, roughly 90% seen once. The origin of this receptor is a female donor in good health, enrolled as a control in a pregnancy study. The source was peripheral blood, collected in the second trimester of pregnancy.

The DNA of the CDR3 is TGTGCCAGCATCCAGCGGGAGGGGATAGATACGCAGTATTTT. Its protein is CASIQREGIDTQYF. The V and J genes are TRBV2 and TRBJ2-3, with 10 bases matching TRBD2. Per germline, CDR1 SNHLY and CDR2 FYNNEI. V gave up 7 bases and J gave up 5 bases; unmatched junction bases: 6. The CDR3 sequence is 14 residues long.